Below, 27 T cell receptor beta chains from the same sample are listed, as sequenced in a study of hypomethylating agent response in myelodysplastic syndrome. Clones were sequenced by immunoSEQ multiplex PCR, and TCRdb holds only the in-frame ones, with some missing. Here the sample spans about 5,900 clones, around 90% being singletons. The specimen comprised bone marrow, sampled before or after starting hypomethylating agent treatment for myelodysplastic syndrome (not recorded which). The receptors were gathered from a human donor with myelodysplastic syndrome.

The chain carries TRBV19 and TRBJ1-4, with D uncertain. Germline V gene sequence: CDR1 LNHDA, CDR2 SQIVND (reference sequence). The ends were cut back, 3 bases at V and 8 bases at J, with 7 bases in the middle. The CDR3 has 12 residues. The CDR3 DNA reads as TGTGCCAGTAGTATGAGGCAGGAAAAACTGTTTTTT. Amino acid sequence: CASSMRQEKLFF.

The chain couples TRBV5-4 to TRBJ1-2; D call uncertain. Germline CDR1 reads SGHNT; CDR2 reads YYREEE (reference sequence). The CDR3 sequence is 14 residues long. The V end was cut by 0 bases, the J end by 7 bases, with 13 bases between. This CDR3 is CASSLEEGLGGYTF. The CDR3 region has the DNA TGTGCCAGCAGCTTGGAGGAGGGCCTGGGTGGCTACACCTTC.

The rearrangement joins TRBV7-8 to TRBJ2-7; possible D gene TRBD1, 6 bases. Germline CDR1 and CDR2: SGHVS and FQNEAQ. The CDR3 loop spans 13 amino acids. Between the trimmed V and J ends, which lost 4 bases and 3 bases, there was a span of 10 bases. The CDR3 sequence is CASSSGTYYEQYV. The CDR3, as DNA: TGTGCCAGCAGCTCCGGGACATACTACGAGCAGTACGTC.

V gene TRBV5-6 combines with J gene TRBJ2-5; D call uncertain. CDR1 and CDR2 from the germline V gene are SGHDT and YYEEEE. The CDR3 spans 13 residues. Deletions cut 2 bases from V and 4 bases from J, with 9 bases between. CDR3 DNA sequence: TGTGCCAGCAGCTTTCGAGATCGAGAGACCCAGTACTTC. The encoded protein is CASSFRDRETQYF.

The V gene is TRBV5-1, the J gene TRBJ1-5; D is ambiguous. Trimming stripped 0 bases from V and 5 bases from J, with 9 bases between. CDR1 is SGHRS, CDR2 YFSETQ, per germline. The CDR3 has 14 residues. CDR3 loop: CASSLEARDQPQHF. DNA of the CDR3: TGCGCCAGCAGCTTGGAGGCACGAGATCAGCCCCAGCATTTT.

The gene calls are TRBV7-9 and TRBJ2-5; D remains ambiguous. Germline CDR1 and CDR2: SEHNR and FQNEAQ (reference sequence). This CDR3 has 11 amino acids. Trimming cost V 4 bases and J 4 bases, with 4 bases left between them. This CDR3 reads CASSWAETQYF. The CDR3 bases are TGTGCCAGCAGCTGGGCAGAGACCCAGTACTTC.

V and J are TRBV5-1 and TRBJ1-1; D perhaps matches TRBD1 (6 bases). V lost 4 bases to trimming and J lost 1 base, with 11 bases between them. The CDR3 covers 14 residues. Germline-derived CDR1 and CDR2 are SGHRS and YFSETQ. The CDR3 here is CASSASGQNTEAFF. The CDR3 coding sequence is TGCGCCAGCAGCGCCTCGGGACAGAACACTGAAGCTTTCTTT.

This chain connects TRBV9 to TRBJ1-1; D gene uncertain. The length of the CDR3 is 14 residues. Germline assignment: CDR1 SGDLS and CDR2 YYNGEE. The ends were cut back, 3 bases at V and 3 bases at J, with 12 bases in the middle. The CDR3 loop is CASSAWGGDTEAFF. In nucleotides, the CDR3 is TGTGCCAGCAGCGCGTGGGGTGGGGACACTGAAGCTTTCTTT.

This chain joins TRBV27 and TRBJ1-6, with a possible D match to TRBD1 (6 bases). The V gene's germline CDR1 is MNHEY and CDR2 SMNVEV (reference sequence). Trimming removed 6 bases from V and 7 bases from J, with 13 bases in between. The CDR3 is 14 amino acids. The CDR3 DNA follows: TGTGCCAGCAGCTTCAGGGGATCAAATTCACCCCTCCACTTT. This encodes CASSFRGSNSPLHF.

The chain carries TRBV18 and TRBJ2-7; maybe TRBD2 (5 bases). With 2 bases removed from V and 3 bases from J, the gap between germline ends came to 8 bases. From germline, CDR1 is KGHSH and CDR2 LQKENI. The CDR3 runs 13 residues. The CDR3 coding sequence is TGTGCCAGCTCACCATTCGAGGGCTACGAGCAGTACGTC. Translated, it gives CASSPFEGYEQYV.

This sequence joins TRBV11-2 and TRBJ2-6, with D tentatively TRBD1 (5 bases). Looked up from germline, CDR1 is SGHAT and CDR2 is FQNNGV. The CDR3 covers 15 residues. V was shortened by 6 bases and J by 2 bases, with 11 bases between the two germline ends. CDR3 region: CASSLGPTGANVLTF. CDR3 nucleotide sequence: TGTGCCAGCAGTTTGGGGCCAACTGGGGCCAACGTCCTGACTTTC.

The chain combines TRBV19 with TRBJ1-3, with TRBD1 matching over 7 bases. Germline assignment: CDR1 LNHDA and CDR2 SQIVND (reference sequence). CDR3 length: 15 amino acids. V shed 5 bases and J 3 bases; nucleotides not matched to a gene: 7. DNA of the CDR3: TGTGCCAGTAGTTCACCCGGGACAGATGGAAACACCATATATTTT. The encoded protein is CASSSPGTDGNTIYF.

The chain has TRBV7-9 and TRBJ2-3; D is unresolved. The CDR3 extends over 12 amino acids. V was shortened by 7 bases and J by 0 bases, with 5 bases between the two germline ends. Germline CDR1 and CDR2: SEHNR and FQNEAQ (reference sequence). The CDR3, as DNA: TGTGCCAGCACCACGAGCACAGATACGCAGTATTTT. Translated: CASTTSTDTQYF.

The J gene is TRBJ1-1, the V gene TRBV6-5, with D possibly being TRBD1 (5 bases). Germline CDR1 is MNHEY and CDR2 is SVGAGI. CDR3 length: 14 amino acids. V was trimmed by 8 bases and J by 1 base, leaving 14 bases between them. In DNA form, the CDR3 reads TGTGCCAGCCGGGGGGGTTTTTCGAACACTGAAGCTTTCTTT. Translating gives CASRGGFSNTEAFF.

The chain combines TRBV6-1 with TRBJ2-4; the match to TRBD1 covers 7 bases. The CDR3 extends over 14 amino acids. CDR1 is MNHNS and CDR2 is SASEGT in the germline V gene. V lost 2 bases to trimming and J lost 8 bases; unmatched junction nucleotides: 6. The CDR3 protein is CASSETYRGDIQYF. The DNA of the CDR3 is TGTGCCAGCAGTGAAACCTACAGGGGAGACATTCAGTACTTC.

This chain connects TRBV6-5 to TRBJ2-1; 8 positions match TRBD1. Trimming took 4 bases from V and 3 from J; bases not matched to a gene: 5. CDR3 size: 15 residues. Germline V gene lookup returns CDR1 MNHEY and CDR2 SVGAGI. The CDR3, as DNA: TGTGCCAGCAGTTTTGGACAGGGCCTCTACAATGAGCAGTTCTTC. It encodes CASSFGQGLYNEQFF.

V is TRBV6-5 and J is TRBJ2-5; D may be TRBD1 or TRBD2 (5 bases each). CDR3 length equals 11 residues. Germline-derived CDR1 and CDR2 are MNHEY and SVGAGI. Trimming removed 4 bases from V and 5 bases from J, with 5 bases in between. The CDR3 sequence is CASSWGETQYF. The CDR3 DNA is TGTGCCAGCAGTTGGGGGGAGACCCAGTACTTC.

The rearrangement uses TRBV19 and TRBJ2-5, with a possible D match to TRBD1 (6 bases). V was pared by 9 bases and J by 2 bases, with 19 bases between. The CDR3 totals 15 residues. Germline CDR1 reads LNHDA; CDR2 reads SQIVND (reference sequence). Here the CDR3 reads CASSKWDTSQETQYF. For the CDR3, the DNA is TGTGCCAGCAGCAAGTGGGACACCAGTCAAGAGACCCAGTACTTC.

CDR3 protein: CASCVGGHDTQYF. The DNA of the CDR3 is TGTGCCTCCTGCGTGGGGGGCCACGATACGCAGTATTTT. The genes are TRBV6-1 and TRBJ2-3; either TRBD1 or TRBD2 may fit D (6 bases each). The V end was cut by 11 bases, the J end by 6 bases, with 18 bases between. The CDR3 is 13 residues long. The germline gives CDR1 MNHNS, CDR2 SASEGT.

V and J are TRBV11-1 and TRBJ2-1, with D hard to call. Germline CDR1 and CDR2: SGHAT and FQDESV (reference sequence). The CDR3 runs to 12 residues. V was pared by 5 bases and J by 7 bases, with 9 bases between. CDR3 in DNA: TGTGCCAGCAGCCCCAACCGTAATGAGCAGTTCTTC. This codes for CASSPNRNEQFF. Combining the CDR3 with reference TRBV11-1 and TRBJ2-1 gives the whole variable domain EAEVAQSPRYKITEKSQAVAFWCDPISGHATLYWYRQILGQGPELLVQFQDESVVDDSQLPKDRFSAERLKGVDSTLKIQPAELGDSAMYLCASSPNRNEQFFGPGTRLTVL.

The chain is built from TRBV10-2 and TRBJ2-2; TRBD1 aligns across 9 bases. The CDR3 runs 16 residues. Germline CDR1 reads WSHSY; CDR2 reads SAAADI. The V segment lost 11 bases and the J segment 4 bases; nucleotides outside the gene matches: 14. CDR3 in amino acids: CAGSEKGTGSTGELFF. As DNA, the CDR3 is TGCGCCGGCTCGGAAAAAGGGACAGGGAGCACCGGGGAGCTGTTTTTT.

The V and J genes are TRBV5-1 and TRBJ2-5, with D perhaps matching TRBD1 (5 bases). Per the germline V gene, CDR1 is SGHRS and CDR2 is YFSETQ. V was pared by 4 bases and J by 5 bases, with 9 bases between. The length of the CDR3 is 12 residues. CDR3: CASSQGGETQYF. The CDR3 DNA follows: TGCGCCAGCAGCCAGGGCGGTGAGACCCAGTACTTC.

This chain uses TRBV9 with TRBJ1-1; no firm D call. V dropped 0 bases and J dropped 1 base, with 7 bases sitting between them. The germline CDR1 and CDR2 sequences are SGDLS and YYNGEE. The CDR3 loop spans 14 amino acids. CDR3 loop: CASSVGNRNTEAFF. CDR3 in DNA: TGTGCCAGCAGCGTAGGTAACAGGAACACTGAAGCTTTCTTT.

The V and J genes are TRBV23-1 and TRBJ2-7, with TRBD2 identical over 8 bases. TRBV23-1 is classed as an ORF, of uncertain function. J lost 6 bases, V lost 2 bases, and 9 bases had no gene match. This CDR3 comprises 15 residues. The CDR3 DNA reads TGCGCCAGCAGTCAAACAGCGGGGGTCAAAACCGAGCAGTACTTC. As protein: CASSQTAGVKTEQYF.

The chain links TRBV5-1 to TRBJ2-1; 15 nucleotides match TRBD2. The germline CDR1 and CDR2 sequences are SGHRS and YFSETQ. CDR3 length: 21 residues. V shed 4 bases, J shed 2 bases, and the junction held 16 bases outside the gene matches. CDR3 DNA: TGCGCCAGCAGCCCCGGACTAGCGGGGGGGCTCCCGGGAATGGCCTACAATGAGCAGTTCTTC. Its translation is CASSPGLAGGLPGMAYNEQFF.

The V call is TRBV2, the J call TRBJ2-7, with D tentatively TRBD2 (6 bases). There are 17 residues in the CDR3. Germline CDR1 reads SNHLY; CDR2 reads FYNNEI. V lost 6 bases to trimming and J lost 0 bases, with 21 bases between them. CDR3 sequence reads: CASSLNFRGLSSYEQYF. In DNA, the CDR3 is TGTGCCAGCAGCCTTAACTTCCGGGGACTTAGCTCCTACGAGCAGTACTTC. Based on the CDR3 plus reference TRBV2 and TRBJ2-7, the full variable domain is EPEVTQTPSHQVTQMGQEVILRCVPISNHLYFYWYRQILGQKVEFLVSFYNNEISEKSEIFDDQFSVERPDGSNFTLKIRSTKLEDSAMYFCASSLNFRGLSSYEQYFGPGTRLTVT.

V is TRBV5-6 and J is TRBJ2-5, with TRBD2 matching over 12 bases. The J segment lost 1 base and the V segment lost 3 bases, leaving 4 bases of the junction unmatched. This CDR3 is built from 16 residues. Germline V lookup: CDR1 SGHDT, CDR2 YYEEEE. For the CDR3, the DNA is TGTGCCAGCAGCTCGCCGGGACTAGCGGGCCAAGAGACCCAGTACTTC. Amino acid sequence: CASSSPGLAGQETQYF.